This T cell receptor beta chain was documented in a study of T cell responses to AZD1222 COVID-19 vaccine. Study conclusions and caveats: Close to half of spike-specific TCRs reportedly recognize unmutated variant regions.

In this sample, this clone turned up once. Its antigen is not known. CDR3 size: 16 residues. Germline assignment: CDR1 SGDLS and CDR2 YYNGEE. Trimming at V came to 3 bases and at J to 9 bases, leaving 8 bases not matched to a gene. Method: immunoSEQ multiplex PCR; TCRdb's copy keeps in-frame clones and lacks some. The repertoire holds 120,000 to 150,000 clones, with just over 85% as singletons. The sequencing here drew on peripheral blood, taken 28 days after the second AZD1222 dose. This TCR was sampled from an adult who received the AZD1222 COVID-19 vaccine. The rearrangement uses TRBV9 and TRBJ2-4, with TRBD2 identical over 14 bases. The CDR3 spells CASSATSGRAQSIQYF. The CDR3 nucleotides read TGTGCCAGCAGCGCGACTAGCGGGAGGGCCCAAAGCATTCAGTACTTC. The full variable domain, its missing parts supplied by reference TRBV9 and TRBJ2-4, is DSGVTQTPKHLITATGQRVTLRCSPRSGDLSVYWYQQSLDQGLQFLIQYYNGEERAKGNILERFSAQQFPDLHSELNLSSLELGDSALYFCASSATSGRAQSIQYFGAGTRLSVL.